Listed below are T cell receptor beta chains from one sample, sequenced in a study of cytomegalovirus exposure and HLA in healthy donors. Sequencing used immunoSEQ multiplex PCR; TCRdb keeps in-frame clones, though not all of them. The sample yields around 150,000 clones, 70% to 90% seen once. Sequences were obtained from PBMCs. The receptors stem from a man aged 18 to 30 in good health and CMV-seropositive. Each CDR3 is given with its conserved first and last residue. A D gene is named only where the DNA matches it firmly. Only some rows state a clone size, as once, few, many or a class for expanded clones.

- | TRBJ2-3 | TRBV4-1 | - | TGCGCCAGCAGCAACGGGGGGCTACGCGGTGATACAGATACGCAGTATTTT | CASSNGGLRGDTDTQYF
- | TRBJ2-5 | TRBV30 | TRBD2 | TGTGCCTGGGCGCAACCGGGACTAGCGGGGGGGCCGGGGGAGACCCAGTACTTC | CAWAQPGLAGGPGETQYF
- | TRBJ1-2 | TRBV11-2 | - | TGTGCCAGCAGCTTAGGGACAGCTAACTATGGCTACACCTTC | CASSLGTANYGYTF
- | TRBJ1-1 | TRBV19 | - | TGTGCCAGTAGACATCCAACGATTTACACTGAAGCTTTCTTT | CASRHPTIYTEAFF
- | TRBJ2-7 | TRBV7-8 | - | TGTGCCAGCAGTGCCGGGGGACTCGCAACCTACGAGCAGTACTTC | CASSAGGLATYEQYF
- | TRBJ1-2 | TRBV5-6 | TRBD1 | TGTGCCAGCAGCTTTCTCTCCATAACAGGGGGCAGAGGCTACACCTTC | CASSFLSITGGRGYTF
- | TRBJ2-5 | TRBV30 | - | TGTGCCTGGACCCCGGGGGTCGAGACCCAGTACTTC | CAWTPGVETQYF
- | TRBJ2-1 | TRBV2 | - | TGTGCCAGCAGGGGGTCCAGGGATGAGCAGTTCTTC | CASRGSRDEQFF
- | TRBJ2-7 | TRBV6-5 | TRBD1 | TGTGCCAGCAGCCCGGACAGGGGGCGGCACGAGCAGTACTTC | CASSPDRGRHEQYF
- | TRBJ2-3 | TRBV9 | - | TGTGCCAGCAGCGTAGGGGGCAGCGCCCCTTATATCGATACGCAGTATTTT | CASSVGGSAPYIDTQYF
- | TRBJ2-2 | TRBV5-4 | TRBD2 | TGTGCCAGCAGCCCGGGACTAGCGGGGGTGAACACCGGGGAGCTGTTTTTT | CASSPGLAGVNTGELFF
- | TRBJ1-1 | TRBV4-1 | - | TGCGCCAGCAGCCAAGATGACATCAACACTGAAGCTTTCTTT | CASSQDDINTEAFF
- | TRBJ2-3 | TRBV7-8 | TRBD2 | TGTGCCAGCAGCGCAATAGCGGGAACCAGCACAGATACGCAGTATTTT | CASSAIAGTSTDTQYF
- | TRBJ1-4 | TRBV19 | - | TGTGCCAGTAGTGCAGGGTTTGCAACTAATGAAAAACTGTTTTTT | CASSAGFATNEKLFF
once | TRBJ1-1 | TRBV19 | - | TGTGCCAGTACCTGGACAGCCAGATACGAGAAGAACACTGAAGCTTTCTTT | CASTWTARYEKNTEAFF
few | TRBJ1-4 | TRBV19 | TRBD1 | TGTGCCAGTATTACTGGGGCGGACAGGGGTACAACATGGACTAATGAAAAACTGTTTTTT | CASITGADRGTTWTNEKLFF
- | TRBJ2-7 | TRBV4-3 | - | TGCGCCAGCAGCCAAGGGGCCATGAGCTCCTACGAGCAGTACTTC | CASSQGAMSSYEQYF
- | TRBJ1-2 | TRBV9 | TRBD1 | TGTGCCAGCAGCGTAGACGGGACAGGGAGGTATGGCTACACCTTC | CASSVDGTGRYGYTF
few | TRBJ1-1 | TRBV6-1 | - | TGTGCCAGCAGTGAATGGTCAGGGCACGGCACTGAAGCTTTCTTT | CASSEWSGHGTEAFF
- | TRBJ1-2 | TRBV9 | - | TGTGCCAGCAGCGTAGATCTTAACAGGCCCCTAGGCGTTAGTGGCTACACCTTC | CASSVDLNRPLGVSGYTF
- | TRBJ1-5 | TRBV10-3 | - | TGTGCCATCGGGCGACAGCAGCCCCAGCATTTT | CAIGRQQPQHF
- | TRBJ1-6 | TRBV15 | - | TGTGCCACCAGCAGAGCTAGTCCGGGGTCATATAATTCACCCCTCCACTTT | CATSRASPGSYNSPLHF
- | TRBJ1-6 | TRBV6-6 | TRBD1 | TGTGCCAGCAGCCGAAGGACAGGGCCCGATAATTCACCCCTCCACTTT | CASSRRTGPDNSPLHF
- | TRBJ2-7 | TRBV7-8 | TRBD2 | TGTGCCAGCAGCTTGCTACCGGGACTAGCCGCCTACGAGCAGTACTTC | CASSLLPGLAAYEQYF
- | TRBJ2-7 | TRBV30 | - | TGTGCCTGGAGTCCCACCTTGAGCTCCTACGAGCAGTACTTC | CAWSPTLSSYEQYF
- | TRBJ2-2 | TRBV27 | TRBD1 | TGTGCCAGCACCAGGGGGCCGAACACCGGGGAGCTGTTTTTT | CASTRGPNTGELFF
once | TRBJ2-7 | TRBV5-1 | - | TGCGCCAGCAGCTTGGACGGACAGCTCTACGAGCAGTACTTC | CASSLDGQLYEQYF
- | TRBJ2-7 | TRBV7-9 | - | TGTGCCAGCAGCCCCGTTGTGAGCGAGCAGTACTTC | CASSPVVSEQYF
- | TRBJ1-4 | TRBV7-9 | - | TGTGCCAGCAGCCCCCTCTCCGACAGGAAAAGAGAAAAACTGTTTTTT | CASSPLSDRKREKLFF
- | TRBJ2-5 | TRBV18 | - | TGTGCCAGCTCAGCTGGGAGAGTACAAGAGACCCAGTACTTC | CASSAGRVQETQYF
- | TRBJ2-7 | TRBV4-3 | TRBD1 | TGCGCCAGCAGCCCACTCGTGACAGGGGCACCCAGAAGCCGCTACGAGCAGTACTTC | CASSPLVTGAPRSRYEQYF
- | TRBJ1-2 | TRBV5-1 | - | TGCGCCAGCAGCTTGGCCGGCAGGGTGGATGGCTACACCTTC | CASSLAGRVDGYTF
once | TRBJ2-1 | TRBV5-8 | - | TGTGCCAGCAGGCCAGTCAACTCCTACAATGAGCAGTTCTTC | CASRPVNSYNEQFF
- | TRBJ1-1 | TRBV18 | - | TGTGCCAGCTCACCCGGCAGGGGAGATTTGGGGAACACTGAAGCTTTCTTT | CASSPGRGDLGNTEAFF
- | TRBJ2-4 | TRBV19 | TRBD2 | TGTGCCAGTAGTGCGGGGGACATTCAGTACTTC | CASSAGDIQYF
- | TRBJ2-7 | TRBV7-8 | TRBD1 | TGTGCCAGCAGTATAGTGGGACAGATTCCCTACGAGCAGTACTTC | CASSIVGQIPYEQYF
- | TRBJ1-5 | TRBV5-6 | - | TGTGCCAGCAGCCTCATCGGGGATCAAGGTCAGCCCCAGCATTTT | CASSLIGDQGQPQHF
- | TRBJ2-1 | TRBV2 | - | TGTGCCAGCAGTGATACGGGTATCGACAATGAGCAGTTCTTC | CASSDTGIDNEQFF
- | TRBJ2-5 | TRBV4-3 | - | TGCGCCAGCAGCCAAGGCGGGGGCCGCGGAGAGACCCAGTACTTC | CASSQGGGRGETQYF
- | TRBJ1-1 | TRBV7-9 | - | TGTGCCAGCAGCCCGATGGTTAGTGGCAGACAAATGAACACTGAAGCTTTCTTT | CASSPMVSGRQMNTEAFF
- | TRBJ1-1 | TRBV27 | - | TGTGCCAGCCTAGGTAGGGGGAACACTGAAGCTTTCTTT | CASLGRGNTEAFF
- | TRBJ2-3 | TRBV7-3 | TRBD2 | TGTGCCAGCAGCTTAAAGCCTCGCCTAGCGGGGAACACAGATACGCAGTATTTT | CASSLKPRLAGNTDTQYF
once | TRBJ1-2 | TRBV2 | TRBD1 | TGTGCCAGCAGCCCCGACAGGGGAAGACAGTATGGCTACACCTTC | CASSPDRGRQYGYTF
- | TRBJ1-2 | TRBV9 | TRBD1 | TGTGCCAGCAGCCCGTGGGACAGGGGGCGGGATGGCTACACCTTC | CASSPWDRGRDGYTF